The 13 T cell receptor beta chains given below trace back to one sample, sequenced in a study of blood T cell repertoires in COVID-19. Measured with immunoSEQ multiplex PCR; TCRdb has only the in-frame clones, and not every one. The repertoire holds roughly 200,000 clones, 78% seen once, with approximately 3% in the top ten. Source material: peripheral blood. These receptors came from a woman of 80 years or more with active or convalescent COVID-19.

The chain has TRBV28 and TRBJ1-1, with TRBD1 matching over 7 bases. The germline V gene has CDR1 MDHEN and CDR2 SYDVKM. With V trimmed by 8 bases and J by 1 base, 16 bases remained unmatched. The CDR3 loop spans 17 amino acids. The CDR3 nucleotides read TGTGCCAGCGCATTGTATGAAGGGGGCTTGCGGAACACTGAAGCTTTCTTT. The encoded protein is CASALYEGGLRNTEAFF. Full variable domain (missing parts from reference TRBV28 and TRBJ1-1): DVKVTQSSRYLVKRTGEKVFLECVQDMDHENMFWYRQDPGLGLRLIYFSYDVKMKEKGDIPEGYSVSREKKERFSLILESASTNQTSMYLCASALYEGGLRNTEAFFGQGTRLTVV.

This clone has just a few counts. The gene calls are TRBV20-1 and TRBJ1-2, with a possible D match to TRBD1 (5 bases). Germline CDR1 is DFQATT and CDR2 is SNEGSKA (reference sequence). Trimming cost V 5 bases and J 7 bases, with 8 bases left between them. This CDR3 is 10 amino acids long. CDR3 region: CSAGGGGYTF. The DNA for the CDR3 is TGCAGTGCTGGGGGGGGTGGCTACACCTTC.

This clone was seen only a few times. CDR3 nucleotides: TGCAGCGTTGAACGACAGCTTGACGATGGCTACACCTTC. As protein: CSVERQLDDGYTF. The V and J genes are TRBV29-1 and TRBJ1-2; TRBD1 might be the D (5 bases). The CDR3 totals 13 residues. The V gene's germline CDR1 is SQVTM and CDR2 ANQGSEA. Trimming pared 2 bases from V and 6 bases from J, leaving 13 bases between.

This clone was counted a few times. The chain combines TRBV2 with TRBJ1-5; 7 bases fit TRBD1. The CDR3 is 14 residues long. The V segment lost 1 base and the J segment 9 bases; nucleotides outside the gene matches: 6. Germline V gene data show CDR1 as SNHLY and CDR2 as FYNNEI. CDR3 protein: CASSEGAGGRPQHF. The CDR3, as DNA: TGTGCCAGCAGTGAAGGGGCAGGGGGACGGCCCCAGCATTTT.

This clone was recorded once. The chain employs TRBV6-2 or TRBV6-3 and TRBJ2-2; 9 bases line up with TRBD1. Germline values: CDR1 MNHEY, CDR2 SVGEGT. The CDR3 contains 16 residues. Trimming removed 4 bases from V and 6 bases from J; junction bases left unmatched: 9. The CDR3 sequence is CASSSEDRGGAGELFF. The CDR3 nucleotides read TGTGCCAGCAGTTCCGAGGACAGGGGTGGGGCCGGGGAGCTGTTTTTT.

This clone was observed a handful of times. The chain is built from TRBV28 and TRBJ1-2; D uncertain. This CDR3 has 13 amino acids. CDR1 and CDR2 (germline): MDHEN, SYDVKM. Trimming pared 3 bases from V and 6 bases from J, leaving 11 bases between. The CDR3 loop is CASSFIQAHGYTF. The CDR3 DNA reads TGTGCCAGCAGTTTTATTCAGGCTCATGGCTACACCTTC.

The chain recombines TRBV5-1 with TRBJ1-2, with TRBD1 identical over 7 bases. In germline, CDR1 is SGHRS, CDR2 YFSETQ. V lost 4 bases to trimming and J lost 6 bases; unmatched junction nucleotides: 9. The CDR3 is 14 residues long. The CDR3: CASSPFEGADGYTF. For the CDR3, the DNA is TGCGCCAGCAGCCCTTTCGAGGGGGCCGATGGCTACACCTTC.

This clone was counted once. The CDR3 loop reads CASSDYRGGNYGYTF. The CDR3 coding sequence is TGTGCCAGCAGTGATTACAGGGGTGGTAACTATGGCTACACCTTC. The chain employs TRBV6-1 and TRBJ1-2; 7 bases are a match to TRBD1. The V segment lost 3 bases and the J segment 1 base; nucleotides outside the gene matches: 5. The length of the CDR3 is 15 residues. Germline-derived CDR1 and CDR2 are MNHNS and SASEGT.

The V gene is TRBV28, the J gene TRBJ1-5; 9 nucleotides align to TRBD1. This CDR3 contains 15 residues. Germline lookup yields CDR1 MDHEN and CDR2 SYDVKM. With 6 bases clipped from V and 2 bases from J, the junction kept 5 bases outside the gene matches. The CDR3 nucleotides are TGTGCCAGCAGAACAGGGGGCTCGGGCAATCAGCCCCAGCATTTT. Its protein is CASRTGGSGNQPQHF.

This chain connects TRBV5-5 to TRBJ2-5, with a possible D match to TRBD2 (5 bases). The germline CDR1 and CDR2 sequences are SGHKS and YYEKEE (reference sequence). The CDR3 covers 16 residues. Trimming took 4 bases from V and 5 from J, leaving 21 bases between them. CDR3 region: CASSPGSFSGYETQYF. The CDR3 nucleotides are TGTGCCAGCAGCCCGGGGTCGTTCTCGGGGTACGAGACCCAGTACTTC.

This chain links TRBV28 with TRBJ2-1, with 13 bases matching TRBD2. The CDR3 extends over 17 amino acids. CDR1 MDHEN and CDR2 SYDVKM come from the germline V gene. The trim removed 1 base at V and 2 bases at J, leaving 2 bases unmatched. As DNA, the CDR3 is TGTGCCAGCAGTTTATCCGGACTAGCGGGGGCCTACAATGAGCAGTTCTTC. This encodes CASSLSGLAGAYNEQFF.

This chain links TRBV4-1 with TRBJ1-4; 8 bases map to TRBD1. The CDR3 loop spans 17 amino acids. V trimming: 2 bases; J trimming: 4 bases; junction bases outside the gene matches: 9. Germline lookup yields CDR1 MGHRA and CDR2 YSYEKL. This CDR3 reads CASSQQEQGALNEKLFF. The CDR3 DNA follows: TGCGCCAGCAGCCAACAGGAGCAGGGGGCCCTTAATGAAAAACTGTTTTTT.

The chain carries TRBV9 and TRBJ2-3, with 11 bases that match TRBD2. V lost 3 bases, J lost 0 bases, and 3 bases stayed unmatched. The CDR3 sequence is 16 residues long. Germline lookup yields CDR1 SGDLS and CDR2 YYNGEE. The CDR3 DNA is TGTGCCAGCAGCGGCCGACTAGCGGGAAGCACAGATACGCAGTATTTT. It translates to CASSGRLAGSTDTQYF.